The sequence of this TCR beta chain was determined in a study of Graves' ophthalmopathy and Graves' hyperthyroidism. Using RNA transcripts, the TCR beta CDR3 regions were amplified. Second-round multiplex PCR came after first-round RT-PCR with HTBI primers. TCRdb fed the multiplex PCR reads into MiXCR, producing one record per CDR3 protein. Of hundreds of thousands of distinct CDR3 sequences listed, 21% were seen once; the top ten hold around 3.1%. This CDR3 spans 14 amino acids. Between the trimmed V and J ends, which lost 8 bases and 0 bases, there was a span of 14 bases. Germline lookup yields CDR1 KGHSH and CDR2 LQKENI. Study-wide findings and caveats: The model achieved 70.59% sensitivity and around 72% specificity for ophthalmopathy progression. Most expanded thyroid clonotypes above 0.001 frequency also appeared in blood.

Aged 18 to 65, hyperthyroidism patients had been newly diagnosed, with under 2 months' duration. Lactation, pregnancy, uncontrolled infections and other autoimmune diseases were all grounds for excluding patients. This clonotype occurred many times. Its antigen is unidentified. Sequencing was done on a sample of peripheral blood. The TCR was taken from a woman aged 18-29 years with stable Graves' hyperthyroidism. The chain is built from TRBV18 and TRBJ2-7; D is uncertain. DNA for the CDR3: TGTGCCAGCAGCCCCTCAGGCAGCTCCTACGAGCAGTACTTC. Encoded protein: CASSPSGSSYEQYF.